The text below deals with one T cell receptor (beta chain). The repertoire was sequenced with immunoSEQ multiplex PCR; TCRdb's copy has only in-frame clones and lacks some. The table shows roughly 120,000 clones, with roughly 80% occurring only once. The CDR3 is made up of 17 amino acids. Germline assignment: CDR1 SQVTM and CDR2 ANQGSEA. V shed 0 bases and J 4 bases; nucleotides not matched to a gene: 13. This sample stems from a study of blood T cell repertoires in COVID-19. The chain recombines TRBV29-1 with TRBJ2-5, with 8 positions matching TRBD1. This TCR was sampled from a human donor in a cohort sampled during active or convalescent COVID-19. The material sequenced was peripheral blood. The CDR3 coding sequence is TGCAGCGTTGAAGAAGCCATCTCCTGGACAGGGACAGAGACCCAGTACTTC. Translation: CSVEEAISWTGTETQYF.